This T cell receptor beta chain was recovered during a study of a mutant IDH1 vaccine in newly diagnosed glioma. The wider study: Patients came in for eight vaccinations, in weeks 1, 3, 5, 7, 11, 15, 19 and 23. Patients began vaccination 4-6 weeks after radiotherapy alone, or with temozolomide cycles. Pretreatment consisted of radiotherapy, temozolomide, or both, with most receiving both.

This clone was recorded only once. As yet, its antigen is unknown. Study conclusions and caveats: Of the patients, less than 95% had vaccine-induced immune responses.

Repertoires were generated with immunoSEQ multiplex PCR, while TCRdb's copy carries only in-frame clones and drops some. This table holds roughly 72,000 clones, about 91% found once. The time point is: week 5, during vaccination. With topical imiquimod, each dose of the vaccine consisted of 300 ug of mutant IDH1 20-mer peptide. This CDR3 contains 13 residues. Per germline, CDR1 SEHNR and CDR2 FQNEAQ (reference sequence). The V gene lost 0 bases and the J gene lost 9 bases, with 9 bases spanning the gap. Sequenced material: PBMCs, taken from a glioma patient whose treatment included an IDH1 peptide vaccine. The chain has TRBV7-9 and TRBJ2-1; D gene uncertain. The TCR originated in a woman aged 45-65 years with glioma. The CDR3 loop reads CASSLAGRLEQFF. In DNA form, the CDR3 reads TGTGCCAGCAGCTTAGCAGGGCGGCTTGAGCAGTTCTTC.